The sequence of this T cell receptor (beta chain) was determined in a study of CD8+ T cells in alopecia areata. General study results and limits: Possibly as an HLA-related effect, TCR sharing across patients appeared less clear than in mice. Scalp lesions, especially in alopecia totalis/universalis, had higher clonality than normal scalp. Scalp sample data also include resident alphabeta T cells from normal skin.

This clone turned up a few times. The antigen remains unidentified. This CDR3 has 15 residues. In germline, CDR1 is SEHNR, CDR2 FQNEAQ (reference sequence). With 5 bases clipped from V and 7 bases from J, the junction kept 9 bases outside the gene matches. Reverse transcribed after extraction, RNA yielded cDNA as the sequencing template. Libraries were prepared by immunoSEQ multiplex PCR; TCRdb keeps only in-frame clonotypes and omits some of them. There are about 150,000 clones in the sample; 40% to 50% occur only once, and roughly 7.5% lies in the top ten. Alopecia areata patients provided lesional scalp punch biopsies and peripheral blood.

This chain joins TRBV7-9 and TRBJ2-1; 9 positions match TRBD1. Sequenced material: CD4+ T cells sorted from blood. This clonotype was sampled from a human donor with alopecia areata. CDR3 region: CASSRTGGFMNEQFF. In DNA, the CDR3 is TGTGCCAGCAGCCGTACAGGGGGCTTTATGAATGAGCAGTTCTTC.